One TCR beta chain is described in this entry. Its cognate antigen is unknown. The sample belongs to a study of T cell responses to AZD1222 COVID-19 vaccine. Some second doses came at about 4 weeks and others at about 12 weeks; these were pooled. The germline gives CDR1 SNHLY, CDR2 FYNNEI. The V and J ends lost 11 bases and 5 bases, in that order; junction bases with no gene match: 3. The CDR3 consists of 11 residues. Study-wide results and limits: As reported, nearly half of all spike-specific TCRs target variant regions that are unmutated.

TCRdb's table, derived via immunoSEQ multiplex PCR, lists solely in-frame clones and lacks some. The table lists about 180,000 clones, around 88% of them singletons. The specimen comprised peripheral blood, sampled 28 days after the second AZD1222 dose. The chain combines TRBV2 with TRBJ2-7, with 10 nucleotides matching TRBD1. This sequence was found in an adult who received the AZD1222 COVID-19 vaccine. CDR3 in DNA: TGTGCCTATGGACAGGGGGACGAGCAGTACTTC. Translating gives CAYGQGDEQYF.